Listed here is a single T cell receptor beta chain. Its binding antigen is unknown. No much larger clonotype is one base removed from it; base qualities were not supplied. The data are from a study of blood T cell repertoires in COVID-19 (dated by TCRdb to about 2020). For context, the study as a whole: Collaborator samples came from the United States, Italy and Spain and covered acute and convalescent phases of COVID-19. Sample metadata almost always included a de-identified subject ID, COVID-19 status, age in years and sex. Where available, HLA class I and class II types were obtained from metadata supplied by the sample provider rather than from assay-based typing. The prospective study material was composed of cDNA or gDNA derived from T cells, B-cell-depleted T cells, or PBMCs. Deeply sampled blood TCRbeta repertoires from subjects exposed to, actively infected with, or recovered from COVID-19 were included in the dataset. Samples were obtained from the ongoing ImmuneRACE study (first 160 participants) and from over a thousand subjects provided by 6 global collaborators. The repertoires were released in a freely available public database meant as a resource for research on the immune response to SARS-CoV-2.

Broader findings and caveats from the paper: Clinical and demographic metadata were provided uncurated, with the amount varying by source and participant.

For CDR1 and CDR2, the germline V gene lists MNHEY and SVGAGI. V and J are trimmed by 5 bases and 1 base, and the gene matches miss 7 bases of the junction. From the cysteine through the phenylalanine, the CDR3 covers 15 amino acids. The entry retains the CDR3 DNA only, 45 bases that are in frame from base 1. Collaborating institutions collected whole blood in K2EDTA tubes following their own protocols. Collaborator samples were shipped for TCRbeta analysis as frozen whole blood, isolated PBMCs, or DNA extracted from either sample type. TCRbeta CDR3 regions were amplified from genomic DNA using the immunoSEQ Assay, a bias-controlled multiplex PCR. Concerning the study's data processing: Within the assay, amplification of reference gene primers was used to estimate how many nucleated cells each sample contained. Sequence reads were collapsed and filtered to measure the absolute abundance of every unique TCRbeta CDR3 rearrangement. For each sample, productive Simpson clonality was calculated by taking the square root of Simpson's diversity index across productive rearrangements. TCRdb limited this immuneACCESS table to in-frame rearrangements with V and J called. A share of clones is missing; checked studies link under half to unresolved V genes, and the rest is unexplained. V, J and clone size reflect that table, while D and trimming were determined from the DNA. Recorded for this sample are about 200,000 clones; around 89% of them occurred a single time. Jointly, the top ten make up under 5.5% of the sample.

This receptor was identified in a woman in her thirties or forties with acute or convalescent COVID-19. Sequencing was carried out using peripheral blood. The V gene is TRBV6-5 and the J gene is TRBJ1-2; TRBD1 lines up with 7 middle nucleotides. The DNA sequence follows: TGTGCCAGCAGTACTGAATACAGGGGTAACTATGGCTACACCTTC. Its coded protein is CASSTEYRGNYGYTF.